Listed here is a single T cell receptor beta chain. Antigen specificity is unknown. The data were obtained in a study of siplizumab effects on memory and regulatory T cells. General study results and limits: Alloreactive sequences traceable to unstimulated CD4+ memory cells were significantly reduced by siplizumab. The study did not confirm that proliferating Tregs from siplizumab cultures were suppressive. Siplizumab conditions gave an average of almost 70% Treg-derived mappable alloreactive CD4+ clones, versus about 25% for controls.

The V end was cut by 3 bases, the J end by 2 bases, with 10 bases between. CDR3 length: 15 amino acids. The germline CDR1 and CDR2 sequences are LNHDA and SQIVND (reference sequence). Method: immunoSEQ multiplex PCR; TCRdb's copy keeps in-frame clones and lacks some. The sample lists approximately 100,000 clones, about 93% occurring once. Sample: non-Treg CD4+ T cells sorted from blood. This clonotype originated in a human donor in good health. The chain joins TRBV19 to TRBJ2-2, with D perhaps matching TRBD2 (6 bases). CDR3 protein: CASSIQGGNTGELFF. DNA for the CDR3: TGTGCCAGTAGTATCCAGGGAGGAAACACCGGGGAGCTGTTTTTT.